A selection of T cell receptor beta chains follows, all from one sample in a study of identical twins. MiXCR was run by TCRdb on the 5' RACE reads, yielding one entry per CDR3 protein. The table has 350,000 to 450,000 distinct CDR3 sequences, 18% seen once. Sequenced sample: naive T cells sorted from blood. The source of these receptors is a man aged 50 or older in good health. Each CDR3 is given with its conserved first and last residue. A D gene is named only where the DNA matches it firmly. Expanded clones get a size class; other rows say once, few or many, or leave the size out.

cdr3_nt,cdr3_aa,clone_size,j_call,v_call,d_call
TGTGCCAGCAGTCCAACGGGAAGCTACAATGAGCAGTTCTTC,CASSPTGSYNEQFF,many,TRBJ2-1,TRBV12-3/TRBV12-4,.
TGTGCCAGCAAGCGACTAGCGGGCGGCGGGGATACGCAGTATTTT,CASKRLAGGGDTQYF,.,TRBJ2-3,TRBV2,TRBD2
TGTGCCAGCAGTTTAAAAGGCGGGAAGCCTAGGGATGAGCAGTTCTTC,CASSLKGGKPRDEQFF,.,TRBJ2-1,TRBV12-3/TRBV12-4,.
TGTGCCAGCAGCTGGGCGGATCAGATATACTCTGGAAACACCATATATTTT,CASSWADQIYSGNTIYF,.,TRBJ1-3,TRBV5-5,.
TGTGCCAGCAGCTACCGGAGCACAGGGTCCAACTATGGCTACACCTTC,CASSYRSTGSNYGYTF,.,TRBJ1-2,TRBV7-8,.
TGCAGCGGGGGGGCTGGGCTACTCACCGGGGAGCTGTTTTTT,CSGGAGLLTGELFF,many,TRBJ2-2,TRBV29-1,.
TGTGCCACCAGTACAGATTCCTACAATGAGCAGTTCTTC,CATSTDSYNEQFF,many,TRBJ2-1,TRBV15,.
TGTGCCATCGGACCGCAAGGGACGTCCGATAATTCACCCCTCCACTTT,CAIGPQGTSDNSPLHF,.,TRBJ1-6,TRBV10-3,.
TGTGCCAGCAGCTTATTGCCGAATGAAAAACTGTTTTTT,CASSLLPNEKLFF,many,TRBJ1-4,TRBV7-9,.
TGTGCCAGCAGCGCGGGAGGTGCGAATACGCAGTATTTT,CASSAGGANTQYF,few,TRBJ2-3,TRBV7-2,TRBD2
TGCAGCGCCTCCACGGGCCCCGGCTACAATGAGCAGTTCTTC,CSASTGPGYNEQFF,many,TRBJ2-1,TRBV29-1,.
TGTGCCAGCAGTATAAAAGCGGTCCAAGAGACCCAGTACTTC,CASSIKAVQETQYF,.,TRBJ2-5,TRBV28,.
TGTGCCAGCAGCCAATCGGGGACTAGCGGGGGTAGAATGGATGAGCAGTTCTTC,CASSQSGTSGGRMDEQFF,.,TRBJ2-1,TRBV4-2,TRBD2
TGTGCCAGCAGCTCAACCGAGCGGGGGGCCCACGAGCAGTACTTC,CASSSTERGAHEQYF,.,TRBJ2-7,TRBV7-9,TRBD2
TGTGCCAGCAGTCTCTCTACGGGACTAGGTTCTTGGTTT,CASSLSTGLGSWF,.,TRBJ2-3,TRBV27,TRBD2
TGCAGCGTGGCGGGACAGGGGACCCAGTTCTTC,CSVAGQGTQFF,few,TRBJ2-1,TRBV29-1,TRBD1
TGTGCCAGCAGCTTATATCCAGGGTGGCTGTATTTT,CASSLYPGWLYF,many,TRBJ2-3,TRBV7-2,.
TGTGCCAGCAGCCAAGAGGTACTAGCGGGCTCCTACGAGCAGTACTTC,CASSQEVLAGSYEQYF,many,TRBJ2-7,TRBV3-1,TRBD2
TGCGCCAGCAGCCCGGGGACAGGCCTATACAATGAGCAGTTCTTC,CASSPGTGLYNEQFF,.,TRBJ2-1,TRBV5-1,TRBD1
TGTGTCAGCAGTTACGATGAGACCCCTAGGTGGGGGGAGCTGTTTTTT,CVSSYDETPRWGELFF,.,TRBJ2-2,TRBV6-5,.
TGTGCCAGCAGTTACTCAACTAGCGGGCTGAGCAGCTCCTACGAGCAGTACTTC,CASSYSTSGLSSSYEQYF,few,TRBJ2-7,TRBV6-2/TRBV6-3,TRBD2
TGTGCCACCAGTGACCGGACTAGCGGGAGCTACAATGAGCAGTTCTTC,CATSDRTSGSYNEQFF,many,TRBJ2-1,TRBV24-1,TRBD2
TGTGCCAGCAGTCAGACAGGCTTGGTCAATCAGCCCCAGCATTTT,CASSQTGLVNQPQHF,.,TRBJ1-5,TRBV7-2,.
TGTGCCAGCAGCCCCGGGAGCGGGGGGGTCCAAGAGACCCAGTACTTC,CASSPGSGGVQETQYF,.,TRBJ2-5,TRBV12-3/TRBV12-4,TRBD2
TGCAGCGTTGAAGTTAGTCCAGGGGGCACTGAAGCTTTCTTT,CSVEVSPGGTEAFF,.,TRBJ1-1,TRBV29-1,TRBD1
TGTGCCAGCAGTCCTTCCGGGGCGGCAGCGGGAGGAACCGGGGAGCTGTTTTTT,CASSPSGAAAGGTGELFF,few,TRBJ2-2,TRBV27,TRBD2
TGTGCCAGCAGCTTGAAAAGGGAGGGCAGGGGGGCGTCCCAGTACTTC,CASSLKREGRGASQYF,.,TRBJ2-5,TRBV7-6,.
TGTGCCAGCAGTTACAATGCGTACAATGAGCAGTTCTTC,CASSYNAYNEQFF,few,TRBJ2-1,TRBV6-5,.
TGTGCCAGCAGCTCCCCGGGCAGAGGGAGTGAGCAGTTCTTC,CASSSPGRGSEQFF,.,TRBJ2-1,TRBV7-6,.
TGTGCCAGCAGTACCGGGACAACTAGCACAGATACGCAGTATTTT,CASSTGTTSTDTQYF,.,TRBJ2-3,TRBV14,.
TGCGCCAGCAGCCAGGGGGCCCTATCGTACTTC,CASSQGALSYF,many,TRBJ2-7,TRBV5-1,TRBD1
TGCAGCGTCGGCCCGGGACTGAACACCGGGGAGCTGTTTTTT,CSVGPGLNTGELFF,.,TRBJ2-2,TRBV29-1,.
TGTGCCAGCAGTGGACCTGGAGCGGGTAAGAGGTCCTACGAGCAGTACTTC,CASSGPGAGKRSYEQYF,few,TRBJ2-7,TRBV25-1,.
TGCAGTGCTAGGGGATGGGGGAGGGTCACAGATACGCAGTATTTT,CSARGWGRVTDTQYF,few,TRBJ2-3,TRBV20-1,TRBD2
TGTGCCAGCAGCCTGGACAGGGTAGAGCAGTACTTC,CASSLDRVEQYF,many,TRBJ2-7,TRBV7-2,TRBD1
TGTGCCAGCAGCCGAACTAATGAAAAACTGTTTTTT,CASSRTNEKLFF,.,TRBJ1-4,TRBV12-3/TRBV12-4,.
TGTGCCAGCAGTGACTCGACTAGTACCGGGGAGCTGTTTTTT,CASSDSTSTGELFF,.,TRBJ2-2,TRBV6-4,.
TGCAGTGCTAGAGAGGGGACTAGCGGGGGGGCCAACACCGGGGAGCTGTTTTTT,CSAREGTSGGANTGELFF,few,TRBJ2-2,TRBV20-1,TRBD2
TGTGCCAGCAGCTTAGGGTTAGCCGGGACTAGCCTACCGAAGGGGTACGAGCAGTACTTC,CASSLGLAGTSLPKGYEQYF,.,TRBJ2-7,TRBV11-2,TRBD2
TGCGCCAGCCATCCCGGGACCCAAGAGACCCAGTACTTC,CASHPGTQETQYF,.,TRBJ2-5,TRBV5-1,.
TGTGCCTGGAGTCCCGGCGGACGGGGGTCGGATACGCAGTATTTT,CAWSPGGRGSDTQYF,few,TRBJ2-3,TRBV30,.
TGCGCCAGCAGCACAGGGGGAACCACAGATACGCAGTATTTT,CASSTGGTTDTQYF,few,TRBJ2-3,TRBV5-1,TRBD1
TGTGCCAGCAGCTTCTTTATTTTTTCCAATGAGCAGTTCTTC,CASSFFIFSNEQFF,few,TRBJ2-1,TRBV7-2,.
TGTGCCAGCAGCCGGACAGGGGGGCAGCCCCAGCATTTT,CASSRTGGQPQHF,many,TRBJ1-5,TRBV12-3/TRBV12-4,TRBD1
TGCAGTGCTAGAGTGGGCAGGTCGAACACTGAAGCTTTCTTT,CSARVGRSNTEAFF,many,TRBJ1-1,TRBV20-1,.